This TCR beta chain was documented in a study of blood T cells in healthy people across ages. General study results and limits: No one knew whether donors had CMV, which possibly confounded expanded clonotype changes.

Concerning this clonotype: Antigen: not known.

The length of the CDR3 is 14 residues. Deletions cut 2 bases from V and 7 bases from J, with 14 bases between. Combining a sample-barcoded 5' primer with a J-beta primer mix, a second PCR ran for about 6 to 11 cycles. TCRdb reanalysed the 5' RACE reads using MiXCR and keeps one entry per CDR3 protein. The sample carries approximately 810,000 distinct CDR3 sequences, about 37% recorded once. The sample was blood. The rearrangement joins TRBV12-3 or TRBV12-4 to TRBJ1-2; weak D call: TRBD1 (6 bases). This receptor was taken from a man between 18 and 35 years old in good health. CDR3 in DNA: TGTGCCAGCAGTTTATCCCGGACAGAACGTGGCTACACCTTC. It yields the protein CASSLSRTERGYTF.